These T cell receptor beta chains were read from a single sample in a study of blood T cells in healthy people across ages. MiXCR, run by TCRdb on the 5' RACE reads, gives a single entry per CDR3 protein. The sample contains almost 800,000 distinct CDR3 sequences, about three fifths of which appear only once. Sample: blood. These receptors all stem from a man between 25 and 39 years old in good health. The CDR3 runs from the conserved cysteine through the conserved F or W. A D gene is named only where the DNA matches it firmly. The size of a clone is reported for some rows only, either as once, few or many, or as a class for expanded clones.

>.|TRBJ2-7|TRBV27|.
TGTGCCAGCAGTCCCGGCGCCCCGACCTACGAGCAGTACTTC
CASSPGAPTYEQYF
>many|TRBJ2-3|TRBV9|.
TGTGCCAGCAGCCCCTCAGGGGCTAGCGGCACAGATACGCAGTATTTT
CASSPSGASGTDTQYF
>.|TRBJ2-1|TRBV20-1|TRBD1
TGCAGTGCTAGTCTAGGGACAGTATACAATGAGCAGTTCTTC
CSASLGTVYNEQFF
>.|TRBJ1-2|TRBV5-1|TRBD1
TGCGCCAGCAGCTTGCGACAGGGGATTGGGGGCTACACCTTC
CASSLRQGIGGYTF
>.|TRBJ2-1|TRBV7-2|TRBD2
TGTGCCAGCAGCCGAAGGCCTAGCGGGTTTCAGTTCTTC
CASSRRPSGFQFF
>.|TRBJ2-7|TRBV28|TRBD2
TGTGCCAGCAGTTTACCTAGACTAGCGGGAGGACGTTACGAGCAGTACTTC
CASSLPRLAGGRYEQYF
>few|TRBJ1-2|TRBV18|.
TGTGCCAGCTCACCAGAGGGTATATATGGCTACACCTTC
CASSPEGIYGYTF
>few|TRBJ2-4|TRBV28|TRBD1
TGTGCCAGCACCACGAGCCCGGGACAGATTATCCAGTACTTC
CASTTSPGQIIQYF
>.|TRBJ2-3|TRBV20-1|.
TGCAGTGCTAGCTGGGGGACAGATACGCAGTATTTT
CSASWGTDTQYF
>.|TRBJ1-2|TRBV14|.
TGTGCCAGCAGCCAAGTTGACCTTCCCTATGGCTACACCTTC
CASSQVDLPYGYTF
>.|TRBJ1-6|TRBV7-2|.
TGTGCCAGCGCCCTCCGAGTGTCACCCCTCCACTTT
CASALRVSPLHF
>few|TRBJ2-7|TRBV20-1|.
TGCAGTGCTAGAGTTCGAGCGTCCTACGAGCAGTACTTC
CSARVRASYEQYF
>.|TRBJ1-1|TRBV7-8|.
TGTGCCAGCAGCTTAGTGCCGATGAACACTGAAGATTTCTTT
CASSLVPMNTEDFF
>.|TRBJ1-2|TRBV21-1|.
TGTGCCAGCAGCAAAGCTCAGGCGATCTATGGCTACACCTTC
CASSKAQAIYGYTF
>few|TRBJ2-4|TRBV7-9|TRBD2
TGTGCCAGCAGCGCCATGGGGGGGAACATTCAGTACTTC
CASSAMGGNIQYF
>.|TRBJ1-5|TRBV20-1|TRBD1
TGCAGTGCTCGACAGGGGGATGCCAATCAGCCCCAGCATTTT
CSARQGDANQPQHF
>.|TRBJ2-5|TRBV6-5|.
TGTGCCAGCAGTTACTCTATCCCAACTTGGTCCGAGACCCAGTACTTC
CASSYSIPTWSETQYF
>.|TRBJ2-7|TRBV20-1|.
TGCAGTGCTGGCTCCAGACCCGAGGCAACGTACGAGCAGTACTTC
CSAGSRPEATYEQYF